These 17 T cell receptor beta chains were all obtained from the same sample, sequenced in a study of CD8+CD57+ T cells in acquired aplastic anemia. Patients chosen for sequencing had CD8+CD57+ cells that had expanded, as shown by flow cytometry. Profiling of TCR beta VDJ combinations and CDR3 sequences used genomic DNA as template. MiXCR, applied by TCRdb to the reads, yields one record per CDR3 protein. Seen here are roughly 160,000 distinct CDR3 sequences, 47% observed once, and the top ten hold approximately 2.9%. Sequenced material: sorted CD4+, CD8+, or CD8+CD57+ T cells (not recorded which) from PBMCs. The source of these receptors is a human donor with aplastic anemia.

The V gene is TRBV25-1, the J gene TRBJ1-1; D call uncertain. Trimming took off 7 bases at V and 4 bases at J, with 10 bases between the two ends. The V gene's germline CDR1 is MGHDK and CDR2 SYGVNS. The CDR3 loop spans 12 amino acids. CDR3 in DNA: TGTGCCAGCATCTCTGGGCGCACTGAAGCTTTCTTT. The encoded protein is CASISGRTEAFF. Filled out from reference TRBV25-1 and TRBJ1-1, the complete variable domain reads EADIYQTPRYLVIGTGKKITLECSQTMGHDKMYWYQQDPGMELHLIHYSYGVNSTEKGDLSSESTVSRIRTEHFPLTLESARPSHTSQYLCASISGRTEAFFGQGTRLTVV.

This clonotype was seen a handful of times. This chain links TRBV18 with TRBJ1-1; D is perhaps TRBD1 (5 bases). Trimming pared 5 bases from V and 0 bases from J, leaving 13 bases between. Germline CDR1 is KGHSH and CDR2 is LQKENI. This CDR3 has 15 amino acids. The CDR3 reads CASSSREVMNTEAFF. The CDR3 nucleotides are TGTGCCAGCTCAAGCAGGGAGGTTATGAACACTGAAGCTTTCTTT.

The rearrangement joins TRBV10-1 to TRBJ2-7, with D perhaps TRBD2 (7 bases). Trimming left V 4 bases short and J 6 bases short, with 19 bases between. The CDR3 length is 15 residues. CDR1 is WNHNN, CDR2 SYGVQD, per germline (reference sequence). CDR3 nucleotides: TGCGCCAGCAGTGTGGGGGCGGCGGGAGAAATCGAGCAGTACTTC. Translation: CASSVGAAGEIEQYF.

This clonotype turned up a few times. The chain is built from TRBV18 and TRBJ2-3, with D perhaps TRBD2 (6 bases). The CDR3 is 15 amino acids. Trimming stripped 6 bases from V and 2 bases from J, with 15 bases between. CDR1 is KGHSH, CDR2 LQKENI, per germline. The CDR3 DNA follows: TGTGCCAGCTCCGGCATGGGAGGAACCACAGATACGCAGTATTTT. This sequence encodes CASSGMGGTTDTQYF.

There are many counts of this clonotype. This rearrangement joins TRBV7-9 to TRBJ1-5; TRBD1 aligns across 9 bases. The CDR3 extends over 15 amino acids. Trimming took 1 base from V and 7 from J; bases not matched to a gene: 5. CDR1 and CDR2 (germline): SEHNR, FQNEAQ (reference sequence). CDR3 nucleotide sequence: TGTGCCAGCAGCTTAGGCGGCGGGACAGGGCAGCCCCAGCATTTT. Its protein product is CASSLGGGTGQPQHF. The complete variable domain, with remaining parts taken from reference TRBV7-9 and TRBJ1-5, reads DTGVSQNPRHKITKRGQNVTFRCDPISEHNRLYWYRQTLGQGPEFLTYFQNEAQLEKSRLLSDRFSAERPKGSFSTLEIQRTEQGDSAMYLCASSLGGGTGQPQHFGDGTRLSIL.

The chain joins TRBV4-2 to TRBJ1-1; perhaps TRBD1 as D (6 bases). This CDR3 comprises 14 residues. Germline CDR1 reads LGHNA; CDR2 reads YNFKEQ. V lost 0 bases to trimming and J lost 10 bases, with 15 bases between them. The CDR3 bases are TGTGCCAGCAGCCAAGATGTAGGGGCACAGGGAGCTTTCTTT. Amino acids: CASSQDVGAQGAFF.

This clonotype was seen at least ten times. This sequence joins TRBV27 and TRBJ2-7; D is undetermined. CDR1 and CDR2 from the germline V gene are MNHEY and SMNVEV (reference sequence). The V end lost 1 base, the J end lost 0 bases, and 4 bases lay between the germline ends. CDR3 size: 13 residues. CDR3 protein: CASSLYGSYEQYF. The DNA of the CDR3 is TGTGCCAGCAGTTTATATGGCTCCTACGAGCAGTACTTC.

The rearrangement joins TRBV7-8 to TRBJ2-2; a weak D match, TRBD1 (5 bases). The V end was cut by 5 bases, the J end by 4 bases, with 8 bases between. The germline V gene encodes CDR1 SGHVS and CDR2 FQNEAQ. This CDR3 contains 13 residues. The CDR3 region is CASSATGTGELFF. The CDR3 DNA sequence: TGTGCCAGCAGCGCCACAGGCACCGGGGAGCTGTTTTTT.

At least ten counts were recorded for this clonotype. The genes are TRBV19 and TRBJ1-3, with TRBD1 identical over 9 bases. The CDR3 runs to 14 residues. Germline assignment: CDR1 LNHDA and CDR2 SQIVND (reference sequence). After removal of 5 bases from V and 8 bases from J, the junction contained 7 bases not matched to a gene. This chain's CDR3 is CASSSGQGSDTIYF. Here the CDR3 DNA reads TGTGCCAGTAGTTCGGGACAGGGCAGCGACACCATATATTTT. Variable domain in full (rest from reference TRBV19 and TRBJ1-3): DGGITQSPKYLFRKEGQNVTLSCEQNLNHDAMYWYRQDPGQGLRLIYYSQIVNDFQKGDIAEGYSVSREKKESFPLTVTSAQKNPTAFYLCASSSGQGSDTIYFGEGSWLTVV.

This clonotype has ten or more counts. This chain uses TRBV19 with TRBJ2-7, with 7 bases that match TRBD1. V was clipped by 3 bases and J by 2 bases; unmatched bases: 4. Per the germline V gene, CDR1 is LNHDA and CDR2 is SQIVND (reference sequence). CDR3 size: 14 residues. The CDR3 here is CASSIPTGPYEQYF. The CDR3 coding sequence is TGTGCCAGTAGTATCCCGACAGGGCCCTACGAGCAGTACTTC.

This clonotype came up a few times. The chain employs TRBV2 and TRBJ2-7, with a possible D match to TRBD2 (5 bases). This CDR3 is 14 amino acids long. V lost 6 bases to trimming and J lost 2 bases, with 14 bases between them. Germline-derived CDR1 and CDR2 are SNHLY and FYNNEI. The CDR3 DNA reads as TGTGCCAGCAGCCCCAACAGCGGAACCTACGAGCAGTACTTC. Its protein product is CASSPNSGTYEQYF.

This chain joins TRBV20-1 and TRBJ2-5; 7 positions agree with TRBD1. The CDR3 has 16 amino acids. V lost 4 bases and J lost 4; bases outside the gene matches: 15. Germline V gene lookup returns CDR1 DFQATT and CDR2 SNEGSKA (reference sequence). The CDR3 loop is CSANLEDRPLRETQYF. The CDR3 nucleotides read TGCAGTGCTAACCTCGAGGACAGGCCGCTTAGAGAGACCCAGTACTTC.

A word on this clonotype: This could be a read error, since a much larger clone is one nucleotide away. The chain carries TRBV20-1 and TRBJ2-4; 9 nucleotides agree with TRBD1. The germline CDR1 and CDR2 sequences are DFQATT and SNEGSKA (reference sequence). CDR3 size: 12 residues. J lost 8 bases, V lost 6 bases, and 5 bases had no gene match. The CDR3 DNA is TGCAGTGCACCGACAGGGGGGGACATTCAGTACTTC. Encoded protein: CSAPTGGDIQYF.

This clonotype has at least ten counts. The genes are TRBV7-8 and TRBJ2-5; 7 nucleotides line up with TRBD2. The V gene's germline CDR1 is SGHVS and CDR2 FQNEAQ. The length of the CDR3 is 15 residues. The V gene end was trimmed by 0 bases and the J gene end by 7 bases; junction bases not matched to a gene: 8. CDR3 DNA: TGTGCCAGCAGCTTAGCAGAAGCGGGACCCCTGACCCAGTACTTC. The encoded protein is CASSLAEAGPLTQYF.

The V gene is TRBV20-1, the J gene TRBJ2-7; the match to TRBD1 covers 7 bases. The V segment lost 4 bases and the J segment 5 bases; nucleotides outside the gene matches: 11. Germline assignment: CDR1 DFQATT and CDR2 SNEGSKA (reference sequence). The CDR3 has 14 residues. CDR3 DNA: TGCAGTGCTACCCGACAGGGTATCGTGGACGAGCAGTACTTC. This translates into CSATRQGIVDEQYF.

This clonotype was picked up a small number of times. The CDR3 DNA sequence: TGTGCCAGCAGTTCCCCCGGGAGAGATGAAAAACTGTTTTTT. Its translation: CASSSPGRDEKLFF. The chain links TRBV27 to TRBJ1-4; D remains ambiguous. The CDR3 spans 14 residues. The germline V gene has CDR1 MNHEY and CDR2 SMNVEV (reference sequence). V was shortened by 4 bases and J by 6 bases, with 12 bases between the two germline ends.

This clonotype was observed many times. V usage is TRBV20-1 and J usage is TRBJ2-3; no firm D call. This CDR3 region has 13 residues. Germline V gives CDR1 DFQATT, CDR2 SNEGSKA (reference sequence). The V and J ends lost 3 bases and 6 bases respectively, with 13 bases between them. The CDR3 protein is CSARVPQLDTQYF. In nucleotides, the CDR3 is TGCAGTGCTAGGGTTCCTCAGTTGGATACGCAGTATTTT.